Described below is a single T cell receptor beta chain sequence and its context. These data come from a study of blood T cell repertoires in COVID-19. TCRdb's copy holds only in-frame clones and misses some; the assay was immunoSEQ multiplex PCR. The sample has around 19,000 clones; 87% are singletons. The germline gives CDR1 MDHEN, CDR2 SYDVKM. Trimming removed 2 bases from V and 1 base from J, with 10 bases in between. This CDR3 has 15 residues. The V call is TRBV28, the J call TRBJ2-3, with D possibly matching TRBD2 (5 bases). This sequence originates from a human donor in a cohort sampled during active COVID-19. The donor label of this sample is uncertain. The source material was peripheral blood. CDR3 amino acids: CASSLRRAGTDTQYF. The DNA of the CDR3 is TGTGCCAGCAGTTTACGGCGGGCAGGCACAGATACGCAGTATTTT.